This record covers a single TCR beta chain. Its antigen remains undetermined. No base-level quality is on record; no much larger clone is a single base apart. The data were obtained in a study of naive and memory T cell subsets (TCRdb year 2017). With regard to the full study: An open-source, UMI-based TCR alpha and beta sequencing pipeline was applied to sorted naive and memory peripheral blood T cell subsets. RNA was DNase-treated and reverse transcribed with TCR constant-region primers, mostly using SuperScript III. IgG serology results and the functional CMV T cell responses were in complete agreement. The paper's findings and limits, for the study overall: The repertoire findings for the naive and memory subsets could not be validated against a ground truth, as none was available. In both CD4 and CD8 cells, the Gini index increased while Shannon and inverse Simpson diversity decreased from naive through CM, EM and EMRA. RNA-based TCR counts may be influenced by expression changes linked to T cell activation and differentiation. The abundance of TCRs followed a power law with an exponent that differed between naive and memory subsets yet stayed consistent across the three individuals. Each clonotype was defined as a single alpha or beta chain sequence rather than as a paired alpha/beta receptor. After error correction, only a single occurrence was seen for over 95% of naive TCR sequences, so much steeper abundance distributions were produced than in memory subsets.

Its CDR3 holds 9 amino acids, cysteine through phenylalanine. Kept here is only the CDR3 DNA, which spans 27 bases and is read in frame from base 1. Based on the germline V gene (reference sequence), the CDR1 and CDR2 sequences are GTSNPN and SVGIG. The V and J ends are trimmed by 8 bases and 5 bases, leaving 6 bases between them. Library preparation was by UMI-ligation and nested PCR. The beta constant-region primer was an equimolar mix of two oligonucleotides covering both TRBC1 and TRBC2. T4 RNA ligase 1 ligated a single-stranded oligonucleotide carrying the SP2 primer and a 12-nucleotide UMI to the cDNA 3' end. The ligated cDNA went through four rounds of PCR with nested alpha and beta constant-region primers together with the SP2 primer. Incubation of the ligation reaction was carried out at 16 degrees C for about 18-24 hours. To avoid over-amplification, PCR2 was usually performed as a SYBR Green qPCR and halted once a predetermined threshold was reached. Every purification after the first one was done using Agencourt AMPure XP magnetic beads. Libraries were quantified by Qubit and checked on a TapeStation, with a main peak expected near 650 bp. Pooled libraries were sequenced on an Illumina MiSeq with v2 2x251 paired-end kits, typically giving about 0.95-2.2 million reads per sample. Each sample was pooled at approximately 4.3 nM, and about 4.5-7% PhiX was included to help cluster recognition. As for the original processing: Decombinator assigned V and J genes to Demultiplexor-processed FASTQ reads by tag matching, allowing a single base-pair mismatch. Collapsinator used UMIs to correct both sequencing errors and frequency errors arising from PCR heterogeneity. TCRs were translated and CDR3s were extracted from the conserved cysteine to the FGXG phenylalanine by CDR3Translator, with non-productive sequences being flagged. Repertoires were subsampled to equal numbers of UMI-defined TCRs before Gini, Shannon entropy and inverse Simpson indices were calculated. Within the linear range, a power law was fitted to clonotype abundance distributions using maximum likelihood. For one naive CD8 sample, the pipeline and MIGEC produced similar UMI counts, unique TCR numbers and clonal distributions. Repertoires were searched for about 7,000 CMV-associated CDR3 sequences compiled from VDJdb and a published dataset. Starting from the raw public reads, TCRdb applied fastp trimming at Q25, assembled clones with MiXCR and retained in-frame beta chains. Merged by CDR3 protein, the rows form single entries marked with the most common genes and DNA. TCRdb assigned the V and J calls; the authors' analysis was not used. In all, the sample holds over 25,000 distinct CDR3 sequences, and over 8.5% of those were seen once. Together, the top ten hold more than 15% of the sample.

TCR alpha and beta chain libraries were amplified separately from the second PCR step onward. To determine each donor's CMV status, fresh PBMCs were stimulated overnight with CMV viral lysate, and IFNgamma production from CD4+ T cells was then assessed. Miltenyi beads were used first to positively select CD4 T cells, and CD8 T cells were then positively selected from the CD4-negative fraction. Cells were stained for CD3, CD4, CD8, CD45RA, CD27 and a live/dead dye and were sorted on a BD Aria II into four subsets based on CD45RA and CD27. Effector memory cells were sorted as CD45RA-CD27-, whereas EMRA cells were sorted as CD45RA+CD27-. A few healthy volunteers provided blood, and the blood of each volunteer was split into CD4 and CD8 T cells and then into four differentiation subsets. About 130 ml of peripheral blood was collected from each donor, and PBMC were isolated from the blood using Ficoll-Paque PLUS density-gradient centrifugation. Sorted cells were lysed in RLT buffer, after which RNA was extracted using a Qiagen RNeasy kit and stored at -80 degrees C.

This receptor chain uses TRBV30 and TRBJ1-2; the D segment cannot be called with confidence. The sequence derives from a human donor in good health. The sample was effector memory CD4+ T cells from blood. In the paper's terms, the cell subset or site label means: effector memory, CD45RA- CD27-. The CDR3 protein is CAGGYGYTF. The nucleotide sequence is TGTGCCGGAGGGTATGGCTACACCTTC.